Below are 12 T cell receptor beta chains sequenced from a single sample in a study of shared clonotypes between healthy human individuals. Only in-frame clones appear in the TCRdb table, and some are missing; sequencing was by immunoSEQ multiplex PCR. The sample carries about 190,000 clones, over 50% recorded once. Sequencing was done on a sample of memory CD4+ T cells sorted from blood. Subset given: CD45RA-negative fraction. The receptors shown here come from a man between 25 and 39 years old in good health.

In its sample, this clone was seen a few times. CDR3 nucleotides: TGCGCCAGCACCCGCGACAGCATGAACACTGAAGCTTTCTTT. Amino acid sequence: CASTRDSMNTEAFF. The chain employs TRBV4-3 and TRBJ1-1; the D gene is possibly TRBD1 (5 bases). The CDR3 has 14 residues. Germline V CDR1 and CDR2: LGHNA, YSLEER. Trimming took 7 bases from V and 0 from J, leaving 12 bases between them.

This rearrangement joins TRBV18 to TRBJ2-1; 8 nucleotides align to TRBD2. V shed 3 bases and J 5 bases; nucleotides not matched to a gene: 6. CDR1 is KGHSH and CDR2 is LQKENI in the germline V gene. This CDR3 spans 15 amino acids. This CDR3 is CASSPTGTRDNEQFF. Here the CDR3 DNA reads TGTGCCAGCTCACCCACCGGGACTAGGGACAATGAGCAGTTCTTC.

This clone was counted only a few times. The gene calls are TRBV27 and TRBJ2-5, with 12 bases lining up with TRBD2. Germline loops: CDR1 MNHEY, CDR2 SMNVEV (reference sequence). V gave up 6 bases and J gave up 5 bases; unmatched junction bases: 13. The CDR3 runs to 17 residues. The CDR3 loop reads CASSHTSGRSGWETQYF. The CDR3 bases are TGTGCCAGCAGCCACACTAGCGGGAGGAGCGGGTGGGAGACCCAGTACTTC.

This sequence joins TRBV6-5 and TRBJ1-4; no reliable D call. The V gene's germline CDR1 is MNHEY and CDR2 SVGAGI. The CDR3 has 14 amino acids. Trimming left V 5 bases short and J 6 bases short, with 13 bases between. In DNA form, the CDR3 reads TGTGCCAGCAGTAAATCCGGGCGCGATGAAAAACTGTTTTTT. Protein product: CASSKSGRDEKLFF.

The genes are TRBV5-1 and TRBJ2-7; TRBD1 matches at 10 bases. V dropped 4 bases and J dropped 9; count of bases not matched to a gene: 13. Germline V gene data show CDR1 as SGHRS and CDR2 as YFSETQ. The CDR3 contains 15 residues. In nucleotides, the CDR3 is TGCGCCAGCAGCCCTACTGGGACAGGGGTAAATCGGCAGTACTTC. It is translated as CASSPTGTGVNRQYF.

The chain links TRBV5-4 to TRBJ2-7; 12 positions match TRBD2. Germline CDR1 and CDR2: SGHNT and YYREEE (reference sequence). J lost 5 bases, V lost 4 bases, and 7 bases had no gene match. This CDR3 has 15 residues. CDR3 protein: CASSNLLAGGNEQYF. The CDR3, as DNA: TGTGCCAGCAGCAACCTACTAGCGGGAGGTAACGAGCAGTACTTC.

This CDR3 reads CASALGGQGAGETQYF. In nucleotides, the CDR3 is TGTGCCAGCGCCCTGGGGGGACAGGGGGCCGGAGAGACCCAGTACTTC. V is TRBV28 and J is TRBJ2-5; 12 bases agree with TRBD1. The CDR3 contains 16 residues. CDR1 is MDHEN, CDR2 SYDVKM, per germline. Trimming removed 8 bases from V and 4 bases from J; junction bases left unmatched: 11.

This clone has a single count. This sequence joins TRBV7-8 and TRBJ2-2; D is uncertain. V lost 5 bases and J lost 5, with 15 bases in between. The CDR3 is 15 amino acids. Per germline, CDR1 SGHVS and CDR2 FQNEAQ. CDR3 amino acids: CASSGNGFRTGELFF. The CDR3 DNA reads TGTGCCAGCAGCGGAAACGGGTTTAGGACCGGGGAGCTGTTTTTT.

As for this clone: At the DNA level, this CDR3 is encoded by other sequences in the same sample as well. The chain recombines TRBV5-4 with TRBJ1-4, with 8 bases identical to TRBD1. With 0 bases clipped from V and 5 bases from J, the junction kept 0 bases outside the gene matches. Germline loops: CDR1 SGHNT, CDR2 YYREEE (reference sequence). The CDR3 has 14 residues. The CDR3 nucleotides are TGTGCCAGCAGCTTGGGGACAGGGAATGAAAAACTGTTTTTT. Translated: CASSLGTGNEKLFF.

The chain employs TRBV29-1 and TRBJ1-1; D gene uncertain. CDR3 size: 11 residues. V dropped 5 bases and J dropped 3 bases, with 7 bases sitting between them. From germline, CDR1 is SQVTM and CDR2 ANQGSEA. The CDR3 spells CSVLDDTEAFF. The CDR3 DNA sequence: TGCAGCGTTCTAGACGACACTGAAGCTTTCTTT.

This clone was observed at least ten times. The chain has TRBV5-6 and TRBJ2-7, with 12 nucleotides matching TRBD1. CDR3 length: 18 residues. V lost 4 bases, J lost 0 bases, and 11 bases stayed unmatched. The germline gives CDR1 SGHDT, CDR2 YYEEEE. Written as DNA, the CDR3 is TGTGCCAGCAGCAGGAGGGGGACAGGGGGCCCAAGCTCCTACGAGCAGTACTTC. Translating it yields CASSRRGTGGPSSYEQYF.

The V and J genes are TRBV15 and TRBJ2-1, with D maybe TRBD2 (5 bases). The CDR3 covers 15 residues. Trimming took 2 bases from V and 6 from J, leaving 14 bases between them. Germline CDR1 reads LNHNV; CDR2 reads YYDKDF (reference sequence). CDR3 residues: CATSRNLGSLNEQFF. Here the CDR3 DNA reads TGTGCCACCAGCAGAAATCTAGGGAGCCTCAATGAGCAGTTCTTC.